The 20 T cell receptor beta chains given below trace back to one sample, sequenced in a study of T cell repertoires in cytomegalovirus infection. No antigen has been assigned to these receptors. Using its own MiXCR run on the reads, TCRdb lists one record per CDR3 protein. In the table there are 100,000 or so distinct CDR3 sequences, about 40% of which are singletons. The material sequenced was CD8+ T cells from cultured PBMCs, taken from culture after CMV antigen stimulation. Source of these receptors: a human donor in good health (CMV status not recorded). Some clones in this sample may be carry-over from other donors' samples.

This clonotype was counted only a few times. V usage is TRBV27 and J usage is TRBJ1-6; D uncertain. Trimming took off 2 bases at V and 9 bases at J, with 8 bases between the two ends. The CDR3 runs to 13 residues. The V gene's germline CDR1 is MNHEY and CDR2 SMNVEV (reference sequence). This chain's CDR3 is CASSLPGSSPLHF. The CDR3 nucleotides are TGTGCCAGCAGTTTACCGGGCTCTTCACCCCTCCACTTT.

The V and J genes are TRBV7-8 and TRBJ1-5; D unresolved. The CDR3 is 14 residues long. Trimming cost V 1 base and J 4 bases, with 8 bases left between them. Germline V gene sequence: CDR1 SGHVS, CDR2 FQNEAQ. This chain's CDR3 is CASSLEAGNQPQHF. The DNA of the CDR3 is TGTGCCAGCAGCTTAGAAGCGGGAAATCAGCCCCAGCATTTT.

This clonotype was seen once. This rearrangement joins TRBV2 to TRBJ2-7; tentative D call: TRBD1 (6 bases). The length of the CDR3 is 15 residues. Looked up from germline, CDR1 is SNHLY and CDR2 is FYNNEI. V was clipped by 0 bases and J by 5 bases, with 14 bases between them. The CDR3 reads CASSEALGGINEQYF. CDR3 DNA: TGTGCCAGCAGTGAAGCGTTAGGGGGTATCAACGAGCAGTACTTC.

This clonotype was detected once. The V and J genes are TRBV9 and TRBJ2-5; maybe TRBD2 (6 bases). From germline, CDR1 is SGDLS and CDR2 YYNGEE. V dropped 0 bases and J dropped 5 bases, with 8 bases sitting between them. The CDR3 sequence is 13 residues long. CDR3 residues: CASSVELAETQYF. The CDR3 DNA reads TGTGCCAGCAGCGTAGAACTAGCCGAGACCCAGTACTTC.

This clonotype was counted ten times or more. V gene TRBV7-3 combines with J gene TRBJ2-3; D not certain. The CDR3 extends over 12 amino acids. In germline, CDR1 is SGHTA, CDR2 FQGTGA. V was cut by 1 base and J by 4 bases, with 3 bases left in between. CDR3 coding DNA: TGTGCCAGCAGCTTAAATTCAGATACGCAGTATTTT. It specifies CASSLNSDTQYF.

The chain couples TRBV15 to TRBJ2-7, with 7 bases identical to TRBD1. J gave up 7 bases and V 0 bases, and 9 bases lay outside the gene matches. Germline CDR1 LNHNV, CDR2 YYDKDF (reference sequence). The CDR3 length is 15 residues. The CDR3 DNA reads as TGTGCCACCAGCAGAGACCGACAGGGTATACATGAGCAGTACTTC. Its protein product is CATSRDRQGIHEQYF. The full variable domain, its missing parts supplied by reference TRBV15 and TRBJ2-7, is DAMVIQNPRYQVTQFGKPVTLSCSQTLNHNVMYWYQQKSSQAPKLLFHYYDKDFNNEADTPDNFQSRRPNTSFCFLDIRSPGLGDTAMYLCATSRDRQGIHEQYFGPGTRLTVT.

The rearrangement uses TRBV7-2 and TRBJ2-3; TRBD2 agrees at 8 bases. V shed 2 bases, J shed 4 bases, and the junction held 8 bases outside the gene matches. Germline values: CDR1 SGHTA, CDR2 FQGNSA. The CDR3 is made up of 16 amino acids. CDR3 nucleotides: TGTGCCAGCAGCTTATTCAGCGGGGGTGACGCAGATACGCAGTATTTT. Translating it yields CASSLFSGGDADTQYF.

The chain uses TRBV4-1 and TRBJ2-7; D remains unclear. Germline CDR1 reads MGHRA; CDR2 reads YSYEKL. The CDR3 runs 15 residues. Trimming took off 5 bases at V and 2 bases at J, with 16 bases between the two ends. CDR3 nucleotides: TGCGCCAGCAGCTATGTCGCGGCAGGTACCTACGAGCAGTACTTC. Amino acids: CASSYVAAGTYEQYF.

V and J are TRBV19 and TRBJ1-5, with 7 bases matching TRBD1. Germline CDR1 reads LNHDA; CDR2 reads SQIVND (reference sequence). The ends lost 1 base at V and 2 bases at J; junction bases unmatched: 2. The CDR3 totals 15 residues. The CDR3 sequence: CASSIGGQGNQPQHF. CDR3 coding DNA: TGTGCCAGTAGTATAGGAGGACAGGGCAATCAGCCCCAGCATTTT.

Turning to this clonotype: A junction end diverges from the germline sequence, so it may reflect a read error. The chain joins TRBV15 to TRBJ1-1; 9 nucleotides agree with TRBD1. The CDR3 has 15 amino acids. Germline CDR1 reads LNHNV; CDR2 reads YYDKDF (reference sequence). This chain's CDR3 is CATSRDRGLNTEVFF. The CDR3 DNA is TGTGCCACCAGCAGGGACAGGGGTTTGAACACTGAAGTTTTCTTT.

This clonotype was counted many times. The chain employs TRBV6-5 and TRBJ2-1; 11 bases match TRBD1. Germline lookup yields CDR1 MNHEY and CDR2 SVGAGI. V was clipped by 2 bases and J by 8 bases; unmatched bases: 2. CDR3 length equals 14 residues. CDR3 amino acids: CASSYGTGGDEQFF. For the CDR3, the DNA is TGTGCCAGCAGTTACGGGACAGGGGGGGATGAGCAGTTCTTC.

The CDR3 region has the DNA TGTGCCAGCAGCGGAGGACTAGGCCACACCGGGGAGCTGTTTTTT. It encodes CASSGGLGHTGELFF. This rearrangement joins TRBV6-5 to TRBJ2-2; 7 bases are a match to TRBD2. J gave up 3 bases and V 6 bases, and 7 bases lay outside the gene matches. The germline V gene encodes CDR1 MNHEY and CDR2 SVGAGI. The CDR3 is 15 amino acids.

CDR3 nucleotide sequence: TGTGCCAGCAGTTTGGCGTATAGCAATCAGCCCCAGCATTTT. This translates into CASSLAYSNQPQHF. The chain recombines TRBV28 with TRBJ1-5, with unresolved D. The CDR3 is 14 amino acids. V was cut by 3 bases and J by 0 bases, with 6 bases left in between. Germline V gene data show CDR1 as MDHEN and CDR2 as SYDVKM.

The J gene is TRBJ2-1, the V gene TRBV24-1; TRBD2 matches 8 bases. The germline CDR1 and CDR2 sequences are KGHDR and SFDVKD. The CDR3 covers 15 residues. The ends lost 4 bases at V and 5 bases at J; junction bases unmatched: 6. DNA for the CDR3: TGTGCCACCAGTGACCTAGCGGGCACGAACAATGAGCAGTTCTTC. Amino acids: CATSDLAGTNNEQFF.

The V and J genes are TRBV3-1 and TRBJ2-7; D is unresolved. The CDR3 sequence is 16 residues long. V was shortened by 2 bases and J by 2 bases, with 16 bases between the two germline ends. CDR1 is LGHDT, CDR2 YNNKEL, per germline (reference sequence). CDR3 region: CASSQTSRDWTYEQYF. The CDR3, as DNA: TGTGCCAGCAGCCAAACTTCCCGAGACTGGACCTACGAGCAGTACTTC.

A few counts support this clonotype. CDR3: CSVEDGAVPFEQYF. CDR3 bases: TGCAGCGTTGAAGATGGCGCAGTACCCTTCGAGCAGTACTTC. The chain carries TRBV29-1 and TRBJ2-7, with no clear D. The CDR3 runs to 14 residues. V was clipped by 0 bases and J by 6 bases, with 15 bases between them. Germline CDR1 and CDR2: SQVTM and ANQGSEA.

J is TRBJ2-5 and V is TRBV5-1, with no clear D. The CDR3 is 14 amino acids. Germline V gives CDR1 SGHRS, CDR2 YFSETQ. Trimming took off 5 bases at V and 4 bases at J, with 15 bases between the two ends. The CDR3 reads CASREVGLAETQYF. In nucleotides, the CDR3 is TGCGCCAGCAGAGAGGTTGGGCTCGCAGAGACCCAGTACTTC.

V and J are TRBV19 and TRBJ2-1, with TRBD2 as a possible D gene (7 bases). V dropped 2 bases and J dropped 5 bases, with 13 bases sitting between them. Germline V gene lookup returns CDR1 LNHDA and CDR2 SQIVND (reference sequence). The CDR3 spans 15 residues. CDR3 nucleotide sequence: TGTGCCAGTAGTATAATTACGGGGGGCCACAATGAGCAGTTCTTC. As protein: CASSIITGGHNEQFF.

This chain links TRBV5-1 with TRBJ2-3, with D unclear. The CDR3 is 14 residues long. V was clipped by 4 bases and J by 2 bases, with 11 bases between them. Germline loops: CDR1 SGHRS, CDR2 YFSETQ. The CDR3 reads CASSDGLFTDTQYF. The CDR3, as DNA: TGCGCCAGCAGCGACGGGCTTTTCACAGATACGCAGTATTTT.

The chain employs TRBV20-1 and TRBJ2-7; D is unclear. There are 12 residues in the CDR3. Germline CDR1 DFQATT, CDR2 SNEGSKA (reference sequence). The V end lost 3 bases, the J end lost 6 bases, and 12 bases lay between the germline ends. The chain's CDR3 is CSASEGLVEQYF. The CDR3 DNA reads TGCAGTGCTAGCGAAGGGTTGGTCGAGCAGTACTTC.